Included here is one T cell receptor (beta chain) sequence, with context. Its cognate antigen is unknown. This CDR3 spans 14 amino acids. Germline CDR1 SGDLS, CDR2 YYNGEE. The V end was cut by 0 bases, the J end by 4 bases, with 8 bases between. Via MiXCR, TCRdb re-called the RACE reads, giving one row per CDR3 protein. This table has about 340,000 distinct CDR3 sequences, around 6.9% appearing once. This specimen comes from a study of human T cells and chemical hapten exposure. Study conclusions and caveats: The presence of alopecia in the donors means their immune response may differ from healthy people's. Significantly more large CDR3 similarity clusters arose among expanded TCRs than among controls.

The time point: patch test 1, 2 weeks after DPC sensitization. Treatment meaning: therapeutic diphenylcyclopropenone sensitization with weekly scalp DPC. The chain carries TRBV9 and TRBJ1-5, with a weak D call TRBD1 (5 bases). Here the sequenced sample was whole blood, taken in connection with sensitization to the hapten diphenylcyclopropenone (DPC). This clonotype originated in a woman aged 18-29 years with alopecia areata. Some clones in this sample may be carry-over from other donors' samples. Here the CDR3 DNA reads TGTGCCAGCAGCGTAGGAAGGGGTAATCAGCCCCAGCATTTT. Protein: CASSVGRGNQPQHF.